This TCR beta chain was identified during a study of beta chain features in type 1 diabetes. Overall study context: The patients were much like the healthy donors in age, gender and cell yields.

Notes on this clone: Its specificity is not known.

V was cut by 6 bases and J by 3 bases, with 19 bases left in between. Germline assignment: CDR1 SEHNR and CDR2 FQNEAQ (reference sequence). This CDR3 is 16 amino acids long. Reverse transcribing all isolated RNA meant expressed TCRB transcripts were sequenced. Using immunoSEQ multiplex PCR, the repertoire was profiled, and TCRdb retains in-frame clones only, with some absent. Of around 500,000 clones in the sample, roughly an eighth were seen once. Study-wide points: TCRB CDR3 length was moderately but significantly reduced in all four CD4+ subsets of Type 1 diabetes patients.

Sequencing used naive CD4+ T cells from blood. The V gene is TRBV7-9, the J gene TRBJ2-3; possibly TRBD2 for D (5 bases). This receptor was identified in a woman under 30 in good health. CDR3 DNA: TGTGCCAGCAGACTCCCAGCGGAGGTCGGGACAGATACGCAGTATTTT. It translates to CASRLPAEVGTDTQYF.